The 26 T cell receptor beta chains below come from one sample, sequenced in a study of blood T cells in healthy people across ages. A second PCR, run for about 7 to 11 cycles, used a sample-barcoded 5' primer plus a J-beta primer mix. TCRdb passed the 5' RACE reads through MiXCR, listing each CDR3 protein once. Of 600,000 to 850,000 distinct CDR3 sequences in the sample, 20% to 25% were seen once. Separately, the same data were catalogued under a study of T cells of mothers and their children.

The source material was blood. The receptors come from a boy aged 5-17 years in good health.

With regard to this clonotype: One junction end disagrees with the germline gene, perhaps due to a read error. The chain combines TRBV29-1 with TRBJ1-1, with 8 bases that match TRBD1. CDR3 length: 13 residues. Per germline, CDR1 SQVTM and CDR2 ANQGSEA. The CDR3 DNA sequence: TGCAGCGCTAATACACAGGGGGATACTGAGGCTTTCTTT. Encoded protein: CSANTQGDTEAFF.

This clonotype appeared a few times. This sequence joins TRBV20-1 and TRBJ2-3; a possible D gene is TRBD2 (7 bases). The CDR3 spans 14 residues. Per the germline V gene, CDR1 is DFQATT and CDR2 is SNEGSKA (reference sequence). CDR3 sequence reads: CSALRGALTDTQYF. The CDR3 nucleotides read TGCAGCGCGTTACGGGGGGCCTTGACAGATACGCAGTATTTT.

This CDR3 reads CATTDGSYEQYF. The CDR3 DNA follows: TGTGCCACAACGGACGGATCCTACGAGCAGTACTTC. The chain recombines TRBV19 with TRBJ2-7; no firm D call. Trimming took 10 bases from V and 1 from J, leaving 11 bases between them. Germline CDR1 is LNHDA and CDR2 is SQIVND (reference sequence). CDR3 length: 12 amino acids. The whole variable domain, filled in from reference TRBV19 and TRBJ2-7, reads DGGITQSPKYLFRKEGQNVTLSCEQNLNHDAMYWYRQDPGQGLRLIYYSQIVNDFQKGDIAEGYSVSREKKESFPLTVTSAQKNPTAFYLCATTDGSYEQYFGPGTRLTVT.

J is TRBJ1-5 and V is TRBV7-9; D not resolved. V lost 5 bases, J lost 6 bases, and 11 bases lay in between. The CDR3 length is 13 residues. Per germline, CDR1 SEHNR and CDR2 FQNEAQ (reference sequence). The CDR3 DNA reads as TGTGCCAGCAGCGAGAGAGTTACTCAGCCCCAGCATTTT. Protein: CASSERVTQPQHF.

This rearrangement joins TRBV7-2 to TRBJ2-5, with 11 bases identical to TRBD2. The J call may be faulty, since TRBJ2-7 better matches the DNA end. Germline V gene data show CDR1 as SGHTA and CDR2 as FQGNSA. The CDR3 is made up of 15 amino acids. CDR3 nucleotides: TGTGCCAGCAGCCCCGTAGCGGGAGGGGCTTACGAGCAGTACTTC. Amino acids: CASSPVAGGAYEQYF.

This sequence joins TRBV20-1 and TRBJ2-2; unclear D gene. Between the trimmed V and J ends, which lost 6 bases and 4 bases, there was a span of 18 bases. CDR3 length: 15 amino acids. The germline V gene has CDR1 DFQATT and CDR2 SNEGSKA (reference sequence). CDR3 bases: TGCAGTGCAGCTACATGGGTAGATGGCACCGGGGAGCTGTTTTTT. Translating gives CSAATWVDGTGELFF.

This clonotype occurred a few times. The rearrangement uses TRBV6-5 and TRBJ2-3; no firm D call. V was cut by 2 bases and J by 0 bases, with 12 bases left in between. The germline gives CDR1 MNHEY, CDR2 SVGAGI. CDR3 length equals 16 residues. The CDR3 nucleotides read TGTGCCAGCAGTTACAGTCTAACTTTTAGCACAGATACGCAGTATTTT. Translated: CASSYSLTFSTDTQYF.

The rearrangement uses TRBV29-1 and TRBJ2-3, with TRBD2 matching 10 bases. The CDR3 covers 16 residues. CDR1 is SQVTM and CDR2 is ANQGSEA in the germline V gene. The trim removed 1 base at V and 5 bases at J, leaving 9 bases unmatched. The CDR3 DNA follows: TGCAGCGTTGAAGGATTCAGCAGCGGGGGGGTAGATACGCAGTATTTT. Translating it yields CSVEGFSSGGVDTQYF.

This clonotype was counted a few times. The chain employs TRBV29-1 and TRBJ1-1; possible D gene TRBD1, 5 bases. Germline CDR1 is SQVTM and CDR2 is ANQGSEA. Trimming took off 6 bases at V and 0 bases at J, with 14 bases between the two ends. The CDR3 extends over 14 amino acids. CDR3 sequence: CSVRQLLMNTEAFF. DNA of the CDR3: TGCAGCGTCCGACAGTTACTCATGAACACTGAAGCTTTCTTT.

The CDR3: CASSLSGRAENIQYF. CDR3 nucleotide sequence: TGTGCCAGCAGCCTTAGCGGGAGGGCCGAGAACATTCAGTACTTC. The rearrangement links TRBV11-2 to TRBJ2-4; 11 nucleotides match TRBD2. Per the germline V gene, CDR1 is SGHAT and CDR2 is FQNNGV. The CDR3 loop spans 15 amino acids. J was trimmed by 7 bases and V by 5 bases; bases with no gene match: 7.

CDR3 coding DNA: TGTGCCAGCAGCCCTCGGGGGGATTTGGAGACCCAGTACTTC. Translating gives CASSPRGDLETQYF. The chain uses TRBV3-1 and TRBJ2-5; 7 positions match TRBD2. Looked up from germline, CDR1 is LGHDT and CDR2 is YNNKEL (reference sequence). This CDR3 contains 14 residues. V shed 4 bases and J 5 bases; nucleotides not matched to a gene: 7.

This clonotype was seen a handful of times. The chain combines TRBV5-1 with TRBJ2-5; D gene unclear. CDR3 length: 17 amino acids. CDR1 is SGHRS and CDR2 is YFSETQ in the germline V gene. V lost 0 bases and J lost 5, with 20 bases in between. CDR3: CASSLEGKPPGSETQYF. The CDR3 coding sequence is TGCGCCAGCAGCTTGGAAGGAAAGCCCCCTGGAAGCGAGACCCAGTACTTC.

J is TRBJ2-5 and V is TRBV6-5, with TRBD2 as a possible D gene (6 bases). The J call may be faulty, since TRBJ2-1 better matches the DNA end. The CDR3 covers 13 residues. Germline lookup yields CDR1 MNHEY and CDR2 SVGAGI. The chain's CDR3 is CATNGGNNNEQFF. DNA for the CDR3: TGTGCCACCAACGGCGGGAACAACAATGAGCAGTTCTTC.

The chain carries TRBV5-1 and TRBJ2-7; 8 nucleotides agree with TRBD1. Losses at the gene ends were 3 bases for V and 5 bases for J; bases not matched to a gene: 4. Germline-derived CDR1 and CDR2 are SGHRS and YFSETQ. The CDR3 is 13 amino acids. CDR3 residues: CASSSDRVDEQYF. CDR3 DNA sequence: TGCGCCAGCAGCTCGGACAGGGTGGACGAGCAGTACTTC.

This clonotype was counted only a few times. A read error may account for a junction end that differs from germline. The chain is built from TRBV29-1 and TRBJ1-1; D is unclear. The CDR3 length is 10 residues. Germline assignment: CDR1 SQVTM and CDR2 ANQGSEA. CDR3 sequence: CSGRVTKAFF. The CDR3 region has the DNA TGCAGCGGAAGGGTCACTAAAGCTTTCTTT.

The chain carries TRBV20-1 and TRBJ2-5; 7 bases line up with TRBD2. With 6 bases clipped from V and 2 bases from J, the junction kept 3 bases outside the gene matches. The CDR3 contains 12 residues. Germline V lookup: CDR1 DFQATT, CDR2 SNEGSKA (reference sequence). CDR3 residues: CSAGDYQETQYF. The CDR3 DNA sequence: TGCAGTGCGGGGGACTATCAAGAGACCCAGTACTTC.

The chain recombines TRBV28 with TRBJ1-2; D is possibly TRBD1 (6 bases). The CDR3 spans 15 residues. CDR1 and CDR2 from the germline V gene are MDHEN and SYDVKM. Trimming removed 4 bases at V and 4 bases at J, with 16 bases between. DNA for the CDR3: TGTGCCAGCAGTTCCCAGCAATGGGGGGCCTATGGCTACACCTTC. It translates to CASSSQQWGAYGYTF.

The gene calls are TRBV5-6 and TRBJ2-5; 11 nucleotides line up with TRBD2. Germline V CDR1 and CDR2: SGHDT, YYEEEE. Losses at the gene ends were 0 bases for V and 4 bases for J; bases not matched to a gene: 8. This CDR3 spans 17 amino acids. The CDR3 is CASSLGGSGRARETQYF. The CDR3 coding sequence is TGTGCCAGCAGCTTGGGCGGTAGCGGGAGGGCAAGAGAGACCCAGTACTTC.

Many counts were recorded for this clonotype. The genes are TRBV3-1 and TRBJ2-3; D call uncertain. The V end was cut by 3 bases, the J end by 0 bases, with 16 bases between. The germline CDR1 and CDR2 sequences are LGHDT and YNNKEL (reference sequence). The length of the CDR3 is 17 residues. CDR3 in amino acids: CASSHGPTSDSTDTQYF. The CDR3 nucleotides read TGTGCCAGCAGCCATGGTCCGACTTCGGATAGCACAGATACGCAGTATTTT.

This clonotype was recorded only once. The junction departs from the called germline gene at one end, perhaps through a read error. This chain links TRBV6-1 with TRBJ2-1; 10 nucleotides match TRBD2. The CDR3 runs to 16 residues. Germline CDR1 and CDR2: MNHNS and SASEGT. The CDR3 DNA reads TGTGCCAGCAGTAAAGCCGGGACTAGCGTTTACAATGAGCAGTTCTTC. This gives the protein CASSKAGTSVYNEQFF.

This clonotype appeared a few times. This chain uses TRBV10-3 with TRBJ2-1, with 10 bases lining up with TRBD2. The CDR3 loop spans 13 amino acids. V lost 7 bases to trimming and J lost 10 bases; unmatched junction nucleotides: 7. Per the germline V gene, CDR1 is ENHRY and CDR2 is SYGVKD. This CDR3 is CAITPSGGYEQFF. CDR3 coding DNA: TGTGCCATCACGCCTAGCGGGGGCTACGAGCAGTTCTTC.

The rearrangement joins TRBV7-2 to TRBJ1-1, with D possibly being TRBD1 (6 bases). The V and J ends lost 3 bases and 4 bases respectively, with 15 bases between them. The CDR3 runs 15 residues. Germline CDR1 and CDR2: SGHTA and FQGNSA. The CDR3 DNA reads TGTGCCAGCAGCTTCGCTTCAGGGGCGAGCACTGAAGCTTTCTTT. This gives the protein CASSFASGASTEAFF.

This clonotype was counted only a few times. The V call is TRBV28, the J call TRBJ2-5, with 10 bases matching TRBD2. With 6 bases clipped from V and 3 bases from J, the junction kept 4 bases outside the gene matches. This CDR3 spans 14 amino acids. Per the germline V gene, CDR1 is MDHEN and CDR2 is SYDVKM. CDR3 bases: TGTGCCAGCAGCCCGGGACTAGCGAAAGAGACCCAGTACTTC. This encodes CASSPGLAKETQYF. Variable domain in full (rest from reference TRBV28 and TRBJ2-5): DVKVTQSSRYLVKRTGEKVFLECVQDMDHENMFWYRQDPGLGLRLIYFSYDVKMKEKGDIPEGYSVSREKKERFSLILESASTNQTSMYLCASSPGLAKETQYFGPGTRLLVL.

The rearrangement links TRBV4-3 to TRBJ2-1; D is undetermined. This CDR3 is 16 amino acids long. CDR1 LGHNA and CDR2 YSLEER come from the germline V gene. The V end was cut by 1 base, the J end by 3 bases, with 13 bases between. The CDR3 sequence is CASSQGLAQIYNEQFF. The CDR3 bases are TGCGCCAGCAGCCAAGGTCTCGCGCAGATCTACAATGAGCAGTTCTTC.

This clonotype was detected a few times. For the CDR3, the DNA is TGTGCCAGCAGTAAAGGGACAGGATTCAATCAGCCCCAGCATTTT. Amino acids: CASSKGTGFNQPQHF. V and J are TRBV12-3 or TRBV12-4 and TRBJ1-5, with 8 bases matching TRBD1. The CDR3 is made up of 15 amino acids. Trimming at V came to 5 bases and at J to 3 bases, leaving 6 bases not matched to a gene.

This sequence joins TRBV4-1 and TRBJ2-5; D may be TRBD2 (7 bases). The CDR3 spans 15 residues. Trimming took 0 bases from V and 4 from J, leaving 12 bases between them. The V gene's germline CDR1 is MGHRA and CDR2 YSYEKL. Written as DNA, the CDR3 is TGCGCCAGCAGCCAAGAAGGGGGAGGGGCAGAGACCCAGTACTTC. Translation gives CASSQEGGGAETQYF.